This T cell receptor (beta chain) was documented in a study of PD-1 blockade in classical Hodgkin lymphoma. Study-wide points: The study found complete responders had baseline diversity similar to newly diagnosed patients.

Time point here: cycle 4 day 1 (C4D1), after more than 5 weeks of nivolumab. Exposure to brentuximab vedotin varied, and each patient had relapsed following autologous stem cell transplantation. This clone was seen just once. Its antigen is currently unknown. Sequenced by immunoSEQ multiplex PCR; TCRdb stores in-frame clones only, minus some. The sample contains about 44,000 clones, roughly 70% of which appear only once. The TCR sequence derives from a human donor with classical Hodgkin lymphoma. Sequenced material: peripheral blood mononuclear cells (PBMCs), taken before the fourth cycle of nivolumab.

CDR3 amino acids: CASSSQRGALNTGELFF. CDR3 bases: TGTGCCAGCAGTTCCCAGCGGGGGGCCTTAAACACCGGGGAGCTGTTTTTT. J is TRBJ2-2 and V is TRBV28; 9 nucleotides align to TRBD2. Germline V gene sequence: CDR1 MDHEN, CDR2 SYDVKM. The CDR3 is 17 amino acids. J was trimmed by 2 bases and V by 4 bases; bases with no gene match: 8.